This T cell receptor beta chain was identified during a study of cytomegalovirus exposure and HLA in healthy donors. Vbeta (60) and Jbeta (13) primers were used in the PCR. Assay: immunoSEQ multiplex PCR; the TCRdb copy retains only in-frame clones and omits some. The sample has around 190,000 clones, roughly 85% seen once. Germline lookup yields CDR1 MGHRA and CDR2 YSYEKL. The ends lost 0 bases at V and 2 bases at J; junction bases unmatched: 10. CDR3 length equals 18 residues. The sequencing input was PBMCs. This TCR derives from a woman in her forties in good health and CMV-seronegative. The J gene is TRBJ2-3, the V gene TRBV4-1; TRBD2 agrees at 8 bases. CDR3 nucleotide sequence: TGCGCCAGCAGCCAAGATGCACCCGGGACTAGAATCACAGATACGCAGTATTTT. This codes for CASSQDAPGTRITDTQYF.